The next 9 T cell receptor delta chains were all read from a single sample in a study of gamma-delta T cells after stem cell transplantation. TCRdb re-processed the RT-PCR reads using CATT. This sample has approximately 200 delta-chain clones; 40% to 50% occur once, and the top ten carry around 46%. The specimen sequenced was gamma-delta T cells. These TCRs come from a human donor. It is not recorded whose cells these are; they may come from a transplant donor.

The V gene is TRDV1, the J gene TRDJ1; D is unresolved. TCRdb leaves out the J gene; it was filled in here by matching the DNA to germline. Trimming removed 0 bases at V and 3 bases at J, with 26 bases between. The germline V gene encodes CDR1 TSWWSYY and CDR2 QGS. CDR3 length: 20 residues. CDR3 in amino acids: CALGELSRGAGVFRADKLIF. The CDR3 DNA sequence: TGTGCTCTTGGGGAACTTTCCAGGGGCGCCGGGGTTTTCAGGGCCGATAAACTCATCTTT.

Of note for this clone: A read error may produce the germline difference seen at one junction end. This chain links TRDV1 with TRDJ1; D is perhaps TRDD2 or TRDD3 (7 bases each). TCRdb supplies no J gene; here it was assigned by aligning the nucleotide sequence to germline. Germline values: CDR1 TSWWSYY, CDR2 QGS. The length of the CDR3 is 19 residues. The CDR3 nucleotides are TGTGCTCCTGGGCCATCCTTCCTTCTCTGGGGGGCCTCGACCGATAAACTCATCTTT. Amino acids: CAPGPSFLLWGASTDKLIF.

The V and J genes are TRDV1 and TRDJ1; 8 nucleotides align to TRDD3. No J segment appears in TCRdb, so it was assigned here by matching the sequence to germline. The germline CDR1 and CDR2 sequences are TSWWSYY and QGS. The CDR3 length is 24 residues. The V and J ends lost 0 bases and 1 base, in that order; junction bases with no gene match: 28. The CDR3 DNA reads as TGTGCTCTTGGGGAACTAGGGTTCGGTGAGACCGGACTGGGGGTTGGCCTAATCACCGATAAACTCATCTTT. Encoded protein: CALGELGFGETGLGVGLITDKLIF.

V and J are TRDV1 and TRDJ2; 10 positions agree with TRDD3. TCRdb carries no J gene annotation; the J gene was assigned here by matching the DNA with germline. The CDR3 runs to 22 residues. J was trimmed by 0 bases and V by 1 base; bases with no gene match: 17. Germline loops: CDR1 TSWWSYY, CDR2 QGS. CDR3 in amino acids: CALGERPYWGISHLTLTAQLFF. In DNA form, the CDR3 reads TGTGCTCTTGGGGAACGGCCCTACTGGGGGATTAGTCACCTTACTTTGACAGCACAACTCTTCTTT.

This clone was seen only a few times. This chain links TRDV2 with TRDJ1, with 13 bases that match TRDD3. The CDR3 extends over 18 amino acids. Per germline, CDR1 GEAIGNYY and CDR2 EKD. The ends lost 0 bases at V and 2 bases at J; junction bases unmatched: 8. The CDR3 nucleotides are TGTGCCTGTGACACCTTACTGGGGGATACGCGCGGAACCGATAAACTCATCTTT. It translates to CACDTLLGDTRGTDKLIF.

No V gene was called, and the J gene is TRDJ1; the D call in the table, TRDD3, was not verified against the DNA. The CDR3 is made up of 15 amino acids. CDR3 in amino acids: CAFSQRGDLADKLIF. The CDR3 DNA follows: TGTGCCTTTTCCCAACGGGGGGACCTCGCCGATAAACTCATCTTT.

The rearrangement links TRDV2 to TRDJ1; 10 bases align to TRDD3. Matching the DNA to germline supplied the J gene, which TCRdb does not give. The CDR3 is 17 amino acids. Trimming at V came to 2 bases and at J to 8 bases, leaving 16 bases not matched to a gene. Germline CDR1 and CDR2: GEAIGNYY and EKD. CDR3: CACDIGGLLGDGRKLIF. The CDR3 bases are TGTGCCTGTGACATCGGCGGTTTACTGGGGGATGGACGAAAACTCATCTTT.

J is TRDJ1 and V is TRDV1, with TRDD3 identical over 10 bases. TCRdb is silent on the J gene; assignment here came from matching the DNA to germline. The ends lost 0 bases at V and 0 bases at J; junction bases unmatched: 16. Germline lookup yields CDR1 TSWWSYY and CDR2 QGS. The CDR3 covers 21 residues. Here the CDR3 DNA reads TGTGCTCTTGGGGAACTGCCCTCTTGGGGGATACTTCCATTCTACACCGATAAACTCATCTTT. Translating it yields CALGELPSWGILPFYTDKLIF.

The chain links TRDV2 to TRDJ1; 9 bases are a match to TRDD3. TCRdb offers no J gene call, so here the DNA was matched to germline to obtain one. CDR3 length equals 17 residues. Germline lookup yields CDR1 GEAIGNYY and CDR2 EKD. With V trimmed by 3 bases and J by 0 bases, 10 bases remained unmatched. CDR3 protein: CACDLLGDTGHTDKLIF. CDR3 sequence (DNA): TGTGCCTGTGACTTACTGGGGGACACGGGCCACACCGATAAACTCATCTTT.